The present TCR beta chain was sequenced within a study of yellow fever vaccine responses in identical twins. Study results and limitations: As reported, the vaccine T cell response of twins seemed partly convergent and partly personalized.

This clonotype turned up a few times. Its antigen is not known. MiXCR, run by TCRdb on the RT-PCR reads, gives a single entry per CDR3 protein. The repertoire holds around 18,000 distinct CDR3 sequences, with 82% as singletons. Germline V gene lookup returns CDR1 SQVTM and CDR2 ANQGSEA. The CDR3 sequence is 14 residues long. The junction had 5 bases not matched to a gene; V was cut back by 6 bases and J by 0 bases. Sequencing used T cells from blood (PBMCs), unsorted or a sorted subset (not recorded which), obtained before or after yellow fever vaccination (not recorded which). The chain links TRBV29-1 to TRBJ2-5; 9 nucleotides match TRBD2. The clonotype comes from a young woman who received the yellow fever vaccine. The CDR3 nucleotides read TGCAGCGTGATCAGCGGGAGGAACCAAGAGACCCAGTACTTC. Protein: CSVISGRNQETQYF.